The present TCR beta chain was sequenced within a study of shared clonotypes between healthy human individuals (dated by TCRdb to 2019 to 2021). Background for the entire study: The cohort comprised two women and a few men aged 18 to 49 years. For each donor, CD4 naive and CD4 memory were each run on three plates, CD8 naive on two plates, and CD8 memory on one plate. To estimate repertoire size and how much clonotype sharing occurs between individuals, the study deeply sequenced the blood TCR repertoires of several healthy adults. Different laboratories and diverse techniques were used to prepare libraries and sequence TCR repertoires, to increase sequencing depth and limit assay-specific biases. Each donor's leukapheresis produced roughly between about 0.8 and 8.9 billion PBMCs. Overall study results and their limits: Because the study included a small number of donors, the genetic and exposure-history diversity represented was limited. Estimated clonotype richness was generally larger for naive than for memory subsets. Incomplete sequencing was indicated by rarefaction of sorted-subset datasets, despite the large sequencing depth. Pairwise subsampling led to the expectation that sequencing depth would affect the degree of clonotype sharing among donors. Sharing across four donors was observed for about 4.8% of naive CD4, under 4% of naive CD8, over 2% of memory CD4, and roughly 0.4% of memory CD8 clonotypes. Sampling was limited to blood, and TCR repertoires in tissue likely differ from TCR repertoires in blood. Clonotypes shared by all four sorted-subset donors showed higher generation probabilities than non-shared clonotypes.

To note about this clone: Its antigen is unknown. Base qualities are not provided; no much larger clone lies one nucleotide away.

Using the deep immunoSEQ assay, multiplex PCR amplified TCR CDR3 regions from genomic DNA. Extracted genomic DNA from each cell subset was distributed evenly across all wells of several immunoSEQ 96-well plates, and each plate was treated as a replicate. For sorted subsets, approximately 210 ng genomic DNA, equal to tens of thousands of T cell genomes, was loaded into each replicate PCR. Purified libraries were measured with a Qubit 3.0 fluorometer, size-checked on a Bioanalyzer 2100, and measured again with the KAPA Library Quantification kit. Each immunoSEQ 96-well plate was sequenced on its own single-read 150-cycle Illumina NextSeq 550 flow cell. On the study's bioinformatics: The immunoSEQ output contained only junctional sequences without quality scores, so filtering could not match that applied to full-length reads. To assign V/J genes and CDR3, sequences were annotated using PyIR, a Python wrapper for IgBLAST v1.9, with IMGT germline references. Reads were filtered out if the reads had weak V/J assignments (E-value above 1e-6), no CDR3, stop codons, out-of-frame junctions, or ambiguous translated residues. A V3J clonotype was defined by an identical inferred V gene, J gene, and CDR3 amino acid sequence. To compute the percentage overlap between repertoires, the number of shared unique clonotypes was divided by the size of the smaller repertoire. RTK rarefaction, the Chao1 estimator, and Recon v2.1 estimates of unobserved clonotypes were used to assess repertoire richness. For all TCRbeta clonotypes obtained by the gDNA method from several donors, generation probabilities were computed with OLGA. TCRdb limited this immuneACCESS table to in-frame rearrangements with V and J called. A share of clones is missing; checked studies link under half to unresolved V genes, and the rest is unexplained. V and J calls and clone size are given by that table; D and trimming were obtained from the DNA. The sample has approximately 2.3 million clones on record, 93% of them singletons. Around 0.4% of the sample comes from the top ten.

The donors were healthy, HIV-negative adults with no recently reported acute infections or vaccinations. Every donor was a Caucasian adult residing in Nashville, Tennessee, USA. CD4+ T cells were enriched by magnetic negative selection; naive cells were then positively selected on CD45RA, and the negative fraction formed the memory subset. Blood was obtained by leukapheresis, after which PBMCs were separated by Ficoll-Histopaque density gradient centrifugation and cryopreserved in liquid nitrogen vapor phase. Purity and quantity of every magnetically sorted T cell population were checked by analytical flow cytometry. Each sorted fraction had its genomic DNA isolated and then quantified by UV absorbance on a Nanodrop 2000c. Including the terminal cysteine and phenylalanine, the CDR3 comprises 15 residues. The retained sequence is limited to the CDR3, 45 bases, with the frame set at the first base. As encoded in the germline V gene (reference sequence), CDR1 is SGHAT while CDR2 is FQDESV. V lost 0 bases and J lost 4 bases, and the count of bases not matched to a germline gene is 5.

Sequenced sample: naive CD4+ T cells from PBMCs. What the cell subset or site label conveys for this sample: CD45RA+ positively selected. This TCR was sampled from a man aged 18 to 29 in good health. Some clones in this sample may be carry-over from other donors' samples. The chain uses TRBV11-1 and TRBJ1-1; TRBD1 lines up with 7 middle nucleotides. The nucleotide sequence is given as TGTGCCAGCAGCTTAGCGGGTCCAGGGGGCACTGAAGCTTTCTTT. Its product reads: CASSLAGPGGTEAFF.